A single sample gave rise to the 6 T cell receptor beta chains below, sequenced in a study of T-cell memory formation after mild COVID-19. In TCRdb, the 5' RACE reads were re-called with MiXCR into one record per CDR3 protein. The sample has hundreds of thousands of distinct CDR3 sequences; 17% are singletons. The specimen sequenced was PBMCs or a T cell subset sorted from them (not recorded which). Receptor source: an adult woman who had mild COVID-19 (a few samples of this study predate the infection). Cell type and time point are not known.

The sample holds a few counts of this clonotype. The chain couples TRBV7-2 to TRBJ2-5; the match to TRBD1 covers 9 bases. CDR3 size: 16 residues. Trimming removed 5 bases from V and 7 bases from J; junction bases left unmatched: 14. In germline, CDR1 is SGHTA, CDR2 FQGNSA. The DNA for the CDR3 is TGTGCCAGCAGCCTTGGGACAGGGACCCTAAGAGCGACCCAGTACTTC. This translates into CASSLGTGTLRATQYF.

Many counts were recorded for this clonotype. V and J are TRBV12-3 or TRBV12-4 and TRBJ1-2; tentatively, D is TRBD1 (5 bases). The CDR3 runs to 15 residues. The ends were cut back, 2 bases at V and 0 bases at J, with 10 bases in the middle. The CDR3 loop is CASSLRQLANYGYTF. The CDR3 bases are TGTGCCAGCAGTTTAAGACAGTTAGCTAACTATGGCTACACCTTC.

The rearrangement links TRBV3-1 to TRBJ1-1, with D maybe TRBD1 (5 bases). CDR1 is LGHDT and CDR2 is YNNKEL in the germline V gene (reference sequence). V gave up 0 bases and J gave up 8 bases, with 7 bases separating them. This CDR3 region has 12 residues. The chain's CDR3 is CASSQDSGEAFF. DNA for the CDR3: TGTGCCAGCAGCCAAGATTCAGGGGAAGCTTTCTTT.

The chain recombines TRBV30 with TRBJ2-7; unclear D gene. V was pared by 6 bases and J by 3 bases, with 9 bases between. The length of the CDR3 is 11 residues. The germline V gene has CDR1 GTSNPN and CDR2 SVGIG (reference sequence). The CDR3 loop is CACWHSYEQYF. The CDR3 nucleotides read TGTGCCTGCTGGCACAGCTACGAGCAGTACTTC. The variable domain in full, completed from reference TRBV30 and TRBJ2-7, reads SQTIHQWPATLVQPVGSPLSLECTVEGTSNPNLYWYRQAAGRGLQLLFYSVGIGQISSEVPQNLSASRPQDRQFILSSKKLLLSDSGFYLCACWHSYEQYFGPGTRLTVT.

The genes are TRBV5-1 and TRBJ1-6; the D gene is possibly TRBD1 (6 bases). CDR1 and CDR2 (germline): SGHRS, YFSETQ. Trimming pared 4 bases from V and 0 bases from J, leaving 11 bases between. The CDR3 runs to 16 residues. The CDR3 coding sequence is TGCGCCAGCAGCCCCGACAGGAGCTCCTATAATTCACCCCTCCACTTT. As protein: CASSPDRSSYNSPLHF.

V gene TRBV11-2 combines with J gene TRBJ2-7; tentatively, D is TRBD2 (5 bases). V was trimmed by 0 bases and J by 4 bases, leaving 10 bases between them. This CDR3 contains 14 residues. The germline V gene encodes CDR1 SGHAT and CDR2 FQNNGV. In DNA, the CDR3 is TGTGCCAGCAGCTTAGAGTACGGGGAGTACGAGCAGTACTTC. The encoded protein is CASSLEYGEYEQYF.